The T cell receptor (beta chain) under discussion was sequenced for a study of early T cells in non-severe SARS-CoV-2 infection. The TCR library protocol attached unique molecular identifiers to the individual cDNA molecules. TCRdb redid the calling of the 5' RACE reads with MiXCR, one entry per CDR3 protein. The data hold more than 90,000 distinct CDR3 sequences, with over 10% observed a single time. Study-wide points: VDJdb matches were skewed toward anti-spike CD8 T cell responses.

Germline CDR1 reads MGHRA; CDR2 reads YSYEKL. The CDR3 runs 13 residues. V was clipped by 3 bases and J by 6 bases, with 8 bases between them. As to this clonotype: What it binds is not known.

This rearrangement joins TRBV4-1 to TRBJ2-2; D is undetermined. This TCR was recovered from an adult who was a healthcare worker with PCR-confirmed SARS-CoV-2 infection or an uninfected control (not recorded which). Sequencing input: whole blood. The CDR3 is CASSHVAPGELFF. The CDR3 DNA reads as TGCGCCAGCAGCCATGTAGCCCCCGGGGAGCTGTTTTTT.